These T cell receptor beta chains were read from a single sample in a study of cytomegalovirus exposure and HLA in healthy donors. TCRdb keeps only in-frame clones here, not all; method: immunoSEQ multiplex PCR. Among 85,000 to 120,000 clones, about 62% were seen once, and the ten largest hold less than 5%. What was sequenced was PBMCs. The receptors stem from a human donor in good health. CDR3s include the opening cysteine and the closing phenylalanine or tryptophan. Fields, in order: CDR3 length, clone size, D gene, J gene, V gene, CDR3 DNA, CDR3 protein. The D gene is left open where the match is weak. Part of the rows lack a size; the others show once, few, many or a class for expanded clones.

>14|NA|NA|TRBJ2-7|TRBV4-2
TGTGCCAGCAGCCAAGATCCCGCAATCGGGGAGCAGTACTTC
CASSQDPAIGEQYF
>12|NA|NA|TRBJ2-1|TRBV5-1
TGCGCCAGCAGTCGACAGTACAATGAGCAGTTCTTC
CASSRQYNEQFF
>15|NA|TRBD2|TRBJ2-1|TRBV27
TGTGCCAGCAGTTTTTTACTAGCGGGAGCGGGGGAGCAGTTCTTC
CASSFLLAGAGEQFF
>14|few|TRBD1|TRBJ2-7|TRBV30
TGTGCCTGGAGCCGACAGGGAGTCATCTACGAGCAGTACTTC
CAWSRQGVIYEQYF
>17|NA|TRBD2|TRBJ2-7|TRBV7-9
TGTGCCAGCAGCTCCGGGACCACGAGCGGGAGCTCCTACGAGCAGTACTTC
CASSSGTTSGSSYEQYF
>17|NA|NA|TRBJ1-3|TRBV4-2
TGTGCCAGCAGCCAAGTCTCCCCGGACAGTTCTGGAAACACCATATATTTT
CASSQVSPDSSGNTIYF
>13|few|TRBD1|TRBJ1-5|TRBV29-1
TGCAGCGTTAACAGGGGGCCGGGTCAGCCCCAGCATTTT
CSVNRGPGQPQHF
>13|NA|TRBD1|TRBJ1-5|TRBV19
TGTGCCAGTAGTATAGCACAGGGGCAGCCCCAGCATTTT
CASSIAQGQPQHF
>15|NA|TRBD1|TRBJ1-2|TRBV29-1
TGCAGCGTTGAAGACTCGGGACAGCCTAACTATGGCTACACCTTC
CSVEDSGQPNYGYTF
>14|NA|TRBD1|TRBJ2-1|TRBV7-9
TGTGCCAGCAGTACGACAGGGGTTTCGGATGAGCAGTTCTTC
CASSTTGVSDEQFF
>16|NA|TRBD2|TRBJ2-3|TRBV4-1
TGCGCCAGCAGCTCAAGGGTGGGACTAGCGACAGATACGCAGTATTTT
CASSSRVGLATDTQYF
>15|NA|TRBD2|TRBJ2-1|TRBV27
TGTGCCAGCCATCAAGCGGGAGGGCCTGAAAATGAGCAGTTCTTC
CASHQAGGPENEQFF
>14|NA|TRBD1|TRBJ1-2|TRBV7-8
TGTGCCAGCAGCTCAGGACAGGGGATCTATGGCTACACCTTC
CASSSGQGIYGYTF
>13|NA|NA|TRBJ2-2|TRBV5-1
TGCGCCAGCAGCTTGGAACTGATCGGGGAGCTGTTTTTT
CASSLELIGELFF
>16|NA|TRBD2|TRBJ2-1|TRBV5-1
TGCGCCAGCGATCTCCTACTAGCGGGAGCTTACAATGAGCAGTTCTTC
CASDLLLAGAYNEQFF
>13|NA|TRBD1|TRBJ1-4|TRBV5-5
TGTGCCAGCAGCACCAGGGGGAATGAAAAACTGTTTTTT
CASSTRGNEKLFF
>16|NA|NA|TRBJ1-1|TRBV5-1
TGCGCCAGCAGCTTGGCCTTGGGCTCCCAAAACACTGAAGCTTTCTTT
CASSLALGSQNTEAFF
>17|few|NA|TRBJ2-6|TRBV18
TGTGCCAGCTCACCACCGAGGCTTGGCTCTGGGGCCAACGTCCTGACTTTC
CASSPPRLGSGANVLTF
>12|NA|TRBD2|TRBJ2-7|TRBV7-8
TGTGCCAGCAGCGGGGGGGTGGGCGAGCAGTACTTC
CASSGGVGEQYF
>14|NA|NA|TRBJ2-1|TRBV18
TGTGCCAGCACCCCGACAGGTTTCCACAATGAGCAGTTCTTC
CASTPTGFHNEQFF
>15|few|NA|TRBJ2-3|TRBV19
TGTGCCAGTAGTACAAAGCTAGGTCCTTCAGATACGCAGTATTTT
CASSTKLGPSDTQYF
>13|NA|TRBD1|TRBJ2-3|TRBV2
TGTGCCCGAAGGGACAGTCTCACAGATACGCAGTATTTT
CARRDSLTDTQYF
>16|NA|NA|TRBJ2-1|TRBV21-1
TGTGCCAGCAGCCCCCCAGCGGAGGAGTCCTACAATGAGCAGTTCTTC
CASSPPAEESYNEQFF
>15|NA|TRBD1|TRBJ2-5|TRBV5-1
TGCGCCAGCAGTCCGACCTGGACAGGGTTAGAGACCCAGTACTTC
CASSPTWTGLETQYF
>16|few|TRBD2|TRBJ2-3|TRBV5-6
TGTGCCAGCAGTTGGGGACTAGCGGGACTCACAGATACGCAGTATTTT
CASSWGLAGLTDTQYF
>16|NA|NA|TRBJ1-2|TRBV4-1
TGCGCCAGCAGCCAAGATCCCCTGACAGGAAACTATGGCTACACCTTC
CASSQDPLTGNYGYTF
>14|NA|TRBD2|TRBJ2-5|TRBV18
TGTGCCAGCTCACGGACTAGCGGGCAAGAGACCCAGTACTTC
CASSRTSGQETQYF
>17|NA|NA|TRBJ2-1|TRBV9
TGTGCCAGCAGCGTAGTCCCGGACTTGAGCTCCTACAATGAGCAGTTCTTC
CASSVVPDLSSYNEQFF
>17|NA|TRBD2|TRBJ2-5|TRBV5-4
TGTGCCAGCAGCTTGGTTCCAGCGGGAGTAGGCCAAGAGACCCAGTACTTC
CASSLVPAGVGQETQYF
>19|few|NA|TRBJ2-6|TRBV27
TGTGCCAGCAGTTTGGGGGGACTCCTAAGGGGCTCTGGGGCCAACGTCCTGACTTTC
CASSLGGLLRGSGANVLTF
>13|few|TRBD1|TRBJ2-7|TRBV29-1
TGCAGCGTTGAACCGACAGGGGGAGGCGAGCAGTACTTC
CSVEPTGGGEQYF
>14|NA|NA|TRBJ1-4|TRBV27
TGTGCCAGCAGCTTCAGGGCCCGTAATGAAAAACTGTTTTTT
CASSFRARNEKLFF
>15|NA|NA|TRBJ2-3|TRBV21-1
TGTGCCAGCAACCCTTCGACAGGGAGCACAGATACGCAGTATTTT
CASNPSTGSTDTQYF
>16|NA|TRBD2|TRBJ2-7|TRBV4-1
TGCGCCAGCAGCCAGGAGCGGGAGGGCCTCTCCTACGAGCAGTACTTC
CASSQEREGLSYEQYF
>15|few|TRBD2|TRBJ2-3|TRBV6-5
TGTGCCAGCAGTATGGGGACTAGGGGGGAAGATACGCAGTATTTT
CASSMGTRGEDTQYF